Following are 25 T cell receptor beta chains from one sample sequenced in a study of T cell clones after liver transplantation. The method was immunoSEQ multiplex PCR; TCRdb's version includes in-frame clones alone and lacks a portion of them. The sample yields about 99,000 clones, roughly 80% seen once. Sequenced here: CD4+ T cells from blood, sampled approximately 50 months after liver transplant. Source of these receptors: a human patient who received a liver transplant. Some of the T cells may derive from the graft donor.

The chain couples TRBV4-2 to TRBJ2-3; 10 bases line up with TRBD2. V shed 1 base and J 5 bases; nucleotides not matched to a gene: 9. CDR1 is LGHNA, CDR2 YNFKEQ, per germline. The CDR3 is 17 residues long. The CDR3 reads CASSQGVTSGVGDTQYF. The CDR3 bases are TGTGCCAGCAGCCAAGGGGTAACTAGCGGGGTGGGAGATACGCAGTATTTT.

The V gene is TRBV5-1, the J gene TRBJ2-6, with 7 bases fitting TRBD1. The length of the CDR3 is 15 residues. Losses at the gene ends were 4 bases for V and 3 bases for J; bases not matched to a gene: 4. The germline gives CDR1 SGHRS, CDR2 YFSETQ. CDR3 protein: CASSAQGYGANVLTF. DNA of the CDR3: TGCGCCAGCAGCGCACAGGGGTATGGGGCCAACGTCCTGACTTTC.

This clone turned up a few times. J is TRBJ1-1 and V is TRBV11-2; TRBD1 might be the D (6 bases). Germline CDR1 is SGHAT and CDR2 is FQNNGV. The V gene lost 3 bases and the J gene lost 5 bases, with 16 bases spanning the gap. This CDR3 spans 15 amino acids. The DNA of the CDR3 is TGTGCCAGCAGCTTCTCCGGGGGCGCGGGAACTGAAGCTTTCTTT. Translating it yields CASSFSGGAGTEAFF. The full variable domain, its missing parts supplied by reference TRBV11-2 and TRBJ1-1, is EAGVAQSPRYKIIEKRQSVAFWCNPISGHATLYWYQQILGQGPKLLIQFQNNGVVDDSQLPKDRFSAERLKGVDSTLKIQPAKLEDSAVYLCASSFSGGAGTEAFFGQGTRLTVV.

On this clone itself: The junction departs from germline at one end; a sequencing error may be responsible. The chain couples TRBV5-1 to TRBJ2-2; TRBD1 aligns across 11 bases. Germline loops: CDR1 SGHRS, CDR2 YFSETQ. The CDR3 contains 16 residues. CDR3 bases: TGCGCCAGCAGCCCCGGACAGGGGGCGAAAACCGGGGAGCTGTTTTTT. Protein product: CASSPGQGAKTGELFF.

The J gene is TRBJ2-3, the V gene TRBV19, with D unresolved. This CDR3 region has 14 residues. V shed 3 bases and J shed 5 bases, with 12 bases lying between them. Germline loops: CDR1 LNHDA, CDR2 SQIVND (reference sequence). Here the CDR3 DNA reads TGTGCCAGTAGTATGGGCAGGACGCGAGATACGCAGTATTTT. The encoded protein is CASSMGRTRDTQYF.

This chain's CDR3 is CASSPEQGRSSYEQYF. The CDR3, as DNA: TGTGCCAGTAGTCCCGAACAGGGTAGGAGCTCCTACGAGCAGTACTTC. The rearrangement joins TRBV19 to TRBJ2-7; D perhaps matches TRBD1 (6 bases). V dropped 5 bases and J dropped 0 bases, with 17 bases sitting between them. The CDR3 extends over 16 amino acids. The germline V gene encodes CDR1 LNHDA and CDR2 SQIVND (reference sequence).

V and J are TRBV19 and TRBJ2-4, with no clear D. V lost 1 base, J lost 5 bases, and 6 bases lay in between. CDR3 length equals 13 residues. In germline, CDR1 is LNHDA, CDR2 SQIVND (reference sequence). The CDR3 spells CASSIGAENIQYF. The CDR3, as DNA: TGTGCCAGTAGTATAGGTGCAGAAAACATTCAGTACTTC.

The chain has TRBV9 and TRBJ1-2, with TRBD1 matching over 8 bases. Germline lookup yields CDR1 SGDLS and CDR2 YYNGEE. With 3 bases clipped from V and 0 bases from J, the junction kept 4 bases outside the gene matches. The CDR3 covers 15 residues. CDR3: CASSALDRANYGYTF. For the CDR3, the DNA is TGTGCCAGCAGCGCCCTGGACAGGGCTAACTATGGCTACACCTTC. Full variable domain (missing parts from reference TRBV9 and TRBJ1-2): DSGVTQTPKHLITATGQRVTLRCSPRSGDLSVYWYQQSLDQGLQFLIQYYNGEERAKGNILERFSAQQFPDLHSELNLSSLELGDSALYFCASSALDRANYGYTFGSGTRLTVV.

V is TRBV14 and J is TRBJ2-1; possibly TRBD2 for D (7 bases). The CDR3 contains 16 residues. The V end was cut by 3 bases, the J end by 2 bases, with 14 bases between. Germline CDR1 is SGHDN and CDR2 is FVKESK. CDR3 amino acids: CASSHGSGGTYNEQFF. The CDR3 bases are TGTGCCAGCAGCCATGGGTCGGGGGGCACCTACAATGAGCAGTTCTTC.

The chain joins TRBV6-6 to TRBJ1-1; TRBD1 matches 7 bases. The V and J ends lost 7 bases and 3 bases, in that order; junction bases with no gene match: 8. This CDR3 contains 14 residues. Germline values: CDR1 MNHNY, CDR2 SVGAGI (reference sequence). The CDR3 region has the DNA TGTGCCAGCAACCAACAGGGGTGGGACACTGAAGCTTTCTTT. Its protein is CASNQQGWDTEAFF.

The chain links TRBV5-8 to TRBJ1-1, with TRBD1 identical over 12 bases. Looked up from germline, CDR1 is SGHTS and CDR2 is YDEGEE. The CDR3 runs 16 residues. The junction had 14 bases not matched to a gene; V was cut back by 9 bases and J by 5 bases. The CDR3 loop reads CAIRRGQGAVRTEAFF. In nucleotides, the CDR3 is TGTGCCATCAGACGGGGACAGGGGGCGGTAAGGACTGAAGCTTTCTTT.

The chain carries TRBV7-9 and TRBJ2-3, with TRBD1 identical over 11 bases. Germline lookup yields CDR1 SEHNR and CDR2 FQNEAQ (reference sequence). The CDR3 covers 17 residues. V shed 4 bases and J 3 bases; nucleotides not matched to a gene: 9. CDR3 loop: CASSSTPGTGGTDTQYF. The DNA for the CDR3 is TGTGCCAGCAGCTCGACACCCGGGACAGGGGGAACAGATACGCAGTATTTT.

This chain's CDR3 is CATSRDGGDEQFF. CDR3 DNA sequence: TGTGCCACCAGCAGAGATGGAGGTGATGAGCAGTTCTTC. The gene calls are TRBV15 and TRBJ2-1, with TRBD2 as a possible D gene (5 bases). There are 13 residues in the CDR3. Germline-derived CDR1 and CDR2 are LNHNV and YYDKDF (reference sequence). Trimming took off 0 bases at V and 8 bases at J, with 8 bases between the two ends.

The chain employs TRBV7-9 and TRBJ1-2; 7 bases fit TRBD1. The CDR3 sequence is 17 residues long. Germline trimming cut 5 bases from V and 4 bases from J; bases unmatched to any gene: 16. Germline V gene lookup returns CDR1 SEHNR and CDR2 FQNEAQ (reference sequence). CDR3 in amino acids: CASSREVGTTGFYGYTF. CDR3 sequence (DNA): TGTGCCAGCAGCCGGGAGGTTGGGACGACAGGGTTCTATGGCTACACCTTC.

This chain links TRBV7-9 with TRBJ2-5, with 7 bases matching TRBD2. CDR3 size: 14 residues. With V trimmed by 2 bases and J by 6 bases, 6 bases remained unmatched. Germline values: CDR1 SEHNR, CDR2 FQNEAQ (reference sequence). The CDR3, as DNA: TGTGCCAGCAGCTTACTAGGGGAGGGGAAGACCCAGTACTTC. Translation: CASSLLGEGKTQYF.

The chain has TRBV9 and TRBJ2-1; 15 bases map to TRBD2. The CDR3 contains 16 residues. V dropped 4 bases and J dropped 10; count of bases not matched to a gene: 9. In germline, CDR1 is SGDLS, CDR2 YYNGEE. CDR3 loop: CASSSRTSGGAQEQFF. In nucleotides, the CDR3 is TGTGCCAGCAGCTCTCGGACTAGCGGGGGGGCTCAAGAGCAGTTCTTC.

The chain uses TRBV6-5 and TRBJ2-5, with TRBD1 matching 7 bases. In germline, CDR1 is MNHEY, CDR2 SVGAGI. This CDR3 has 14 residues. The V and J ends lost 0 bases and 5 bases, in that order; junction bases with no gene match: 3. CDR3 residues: CASSYSGGRETQYF. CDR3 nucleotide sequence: TGTGCCAGCAGTTACTCAGGGGGCAGGGAGACCCAGTACTTC.

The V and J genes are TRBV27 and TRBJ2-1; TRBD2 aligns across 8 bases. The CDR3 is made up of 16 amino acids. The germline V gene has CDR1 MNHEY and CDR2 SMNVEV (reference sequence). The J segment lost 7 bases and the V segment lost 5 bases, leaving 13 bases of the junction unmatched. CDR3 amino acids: CASSPQDGGRMNEQFF. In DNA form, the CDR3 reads TGTGCCAGCAGTCCCCAGGATGGCGGGAGGATGAATGAGCAGTTCTTC.

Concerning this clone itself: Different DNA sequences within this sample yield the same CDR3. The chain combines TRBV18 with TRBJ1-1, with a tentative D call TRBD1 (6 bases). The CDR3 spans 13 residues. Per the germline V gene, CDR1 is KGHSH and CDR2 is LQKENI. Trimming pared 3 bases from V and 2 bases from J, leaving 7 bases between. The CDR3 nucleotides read TGTGCCAGCTCACCGGGGGGCAACACTGAAGCTTTCTTT. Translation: CASSPGGNTEAFF. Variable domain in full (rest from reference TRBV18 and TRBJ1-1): NAGVMQNPRHLVRRRGQEARLRCSPMKGHSHVYWYRQLPEEGLKFMVYLQKENIIDESGMPKERFSAEFPKEGPSILRIQQVVRGDSAAYFCASSPGGNTEAFFGQGTRLTVV.

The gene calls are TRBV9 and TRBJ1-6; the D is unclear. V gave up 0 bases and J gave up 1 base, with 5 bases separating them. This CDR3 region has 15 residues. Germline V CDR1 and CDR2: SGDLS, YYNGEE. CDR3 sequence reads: CASSVAKSYNSPLHF. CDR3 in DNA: TGTGCCAGCAGCGTAGCCAAATCCTATAATTCACCCCTCCACTTT.

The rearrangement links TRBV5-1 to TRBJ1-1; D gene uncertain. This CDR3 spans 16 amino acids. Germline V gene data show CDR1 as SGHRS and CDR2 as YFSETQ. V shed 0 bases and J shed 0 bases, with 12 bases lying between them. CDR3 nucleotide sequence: TGCGCCAGCAGCTTGGCGACCGGAATCATGAACACTGAAGCTTTCTTT. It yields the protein CASSLATGIMNTEAFF.

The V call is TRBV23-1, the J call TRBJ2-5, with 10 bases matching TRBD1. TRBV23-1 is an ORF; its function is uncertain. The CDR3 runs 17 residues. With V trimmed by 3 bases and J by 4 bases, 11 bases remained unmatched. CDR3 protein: CASSQNAGTGDRETQYF. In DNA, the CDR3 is TGCGCCAGCAGTCAGAACGCCGGGACAGGGGATCGAGAGACCCAGTACTTC.

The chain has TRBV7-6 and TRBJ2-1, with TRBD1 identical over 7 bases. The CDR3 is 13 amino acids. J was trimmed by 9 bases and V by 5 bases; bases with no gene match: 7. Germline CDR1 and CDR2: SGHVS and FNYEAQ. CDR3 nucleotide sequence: TGTGCCAGCAGCGCCGGGTGGGACAGTGAGCAGTTCTTC. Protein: CASSAGWDSEQFF. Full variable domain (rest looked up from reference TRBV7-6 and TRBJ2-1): GAGVSQSPRYKVTKRGQDVALRCDPISGHVSLYWYRQALGQGPEFLTYFNYEAQQDKSGLPNDRFSAERPEGSISTLTIQRTEQRDSAMYRCASSAGWDSEQFFGPGTRLTVL.

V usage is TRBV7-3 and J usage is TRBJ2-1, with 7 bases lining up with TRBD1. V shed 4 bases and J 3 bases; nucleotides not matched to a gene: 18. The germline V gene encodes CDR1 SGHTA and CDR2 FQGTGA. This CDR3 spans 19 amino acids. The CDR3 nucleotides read TGTGCCAGCAGCTCAGGACAGGAGCTGACTACCTATGGCTACAATGAGCAGTTCTTC. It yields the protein CASSSGQELTTYGYNEQFF.

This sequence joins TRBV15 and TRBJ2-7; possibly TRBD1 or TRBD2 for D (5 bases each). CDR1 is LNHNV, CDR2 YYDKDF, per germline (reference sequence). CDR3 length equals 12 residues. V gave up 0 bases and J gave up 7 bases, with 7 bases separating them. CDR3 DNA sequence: TGTGCCACCAGCAGAGATTGGGGGGAGCAGTACTTC. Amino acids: CATSRDWGEQYF. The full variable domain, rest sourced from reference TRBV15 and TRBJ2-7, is DAMVIQNPRYQVTQFGKPVTLSCSQTLNHNVMYWYQQKSSQAPKLLFHYYDKDFNNEADTPDNFQSRRPNTSFCFLDIRSPGLGDTAMYLCATSRDWGEQYFGPGTRLTVT.